A single sample gave rise to the 24 T cell receptor beta chains below, sequenced in a study of blood T cell repertoires in COVID-19. Assay used: immunoSEQ multiplex PCR; TCRdb lists only in-frame clones, some missing. The sample holds roughly 220,000 clones, nearly 90% seen once. Sample: PBMCs or T cells enriched from blood (not recorded which). The receptor source for this set is a man under 40 who had been exposed to COVID-19.

J is TRBJ1-3 and V is TRBV10-2; no clear D gene. Trimming removed 5 bases at V and 0 bases at J, with 5 bases between. Germline CDR1 and CDR2: WSHSY and SAAADI. The CDR3 consists of 13 residues. This CDR3 is CASSPSSGNTIYF. Here the CDR3 DNA reads TGCGCCAGCAGTCCCAGCTCTGGAAACACCATATATTTT.

This chain joins TRBV6-5 and TRBJ1-4, with TRBD1 as a possible D gene (6 bases). Germline lookup yields CDR1 MNHEY and CDR2 SVGAGI. The CDR3 contains 15 residues. V lost 0 bases and J 3 bases, leaving 8 bases between the germline ends. The CDR3 loop reads CASSYSGGPNEKLFF. CDR3 sequence (DNA): TGTGCCAGCAGTTACTCCGGGGGGCCTAATGAAAAACTGTTTTTT.

The chain employs TRBV15 and TRBJ1-3, with 7 bases lining up with TRBD1. Germline V gene sequence: CDR1 LNHNV, CDR2 YYDKDF (reference sequence). V lost 3 bases to trimming and J lost 1 base; unmatched junction nucleotides: 3. This CDR3 is 15 amino acids long. This CDR3 is CATSSLRGSGNTIYF. The CDR3 DNA reads TGTGCCACCAGCAGCCTCAGGGGGTCTGGAAACACCATATATTTT.

The chain carries TRBV3-1 (or the pseudogene TRBV3-2) and TRBJ2-1; 7 positions agree with TRBD1. This CDR3 has 16 residues. V lost 4 bases and J lost 9; bases outside the gene matches: 15. Looked up from germline, CDR1 is LGHDT and CDR2 is YNNKEL (reference sequence). The CDR3 DNA follows: TGTGCCAGCAGCCCACTGGGACAGATTAGGCAGGTTGAGCAGTTCTTC. This codes for CASSPLGQIRQVEQFF.

The DNA for the CDR3 is TGTGCCAGCAGACGTACAGGGGGGAATGGCTACACCTTC. This gives the protein CASRRTGGNGYTF. J is TRBJ1-2 and V is TRBV2, with TRBD1 matching 8 bases. The length of the CDR3 is 13 residues. CDR1 SNHLY and CDR2 FYNNEI come from the germline V gene. V lost 6 bases, J lost 6 bases, and 6 bases stayed unmatched.

This clone appeared a single time. This chain joins TRBV5-1 and TRBJ2-7; 10 bases match TRBD1. Germline assignment: CDR1 SGHRS and CDR2 YFSETQ. The CDR3 spans 14 residues. The J segment lost 6 bases and the V segment lost 4 bases, leaving 7 bases of the junction unmatched. Written as DNA, the CDR3 is TGCGCCAGCAGCGCGGGACAGGGGACGGGCGAGCAGTACTTC. This translates into CASSAGQGTGEQYF.

The chain uses TRBV5-6 and TRBJ2-5; 8 bases are a match to TRBD2. CDR1 is SGHDT and CDR2 is YYEEEE in the germline V gene. The CDR3 has 14 amino acids. The trim removed 3 bases at V and 7 bases at J, leaving 8 bases unmatched. The CDR3 DNA follows: TGTGCCAGCAGCTCCCTGGGACTAGTTCTGACCCAGTACTTC. Translation gives CASSSLGLVLTQYF.

This chain joins TRBV3-1 (or the pseudogene TRBV3-2) and TRBJ1-4, with D maybe TRBD1 (6 bases). V dropped 1 base and J dropped 4 bases, with 10 bases sitting between them. This CDR3 spans 15 amino acids. Germline CDR1 is LGHDT and CDR2 is YNNKEL (reference sequence). CDR3 nucleotide sequence: TGTGCCAGCAGCCAAGCCAGGGGCTTTAATGAAAAACTGTTTTTT. This translates into CASSQARGFNEKLFF.

This sequence joins TRBV7-9 and TRBJ1-4; perhaps TRBD1 as D (6 bases). CDR3 size: 14 residues. Trimming cost V 4 bases and J 4 bases, with 10 bases left between them. CDR1 SEHNR and CDR2 FQNEAQ come from the germline V gene (reference sequence). Written as DNA, the CDR3 is TGTGCCAGCAGCTGGGGCAGGGGTAATGAAAAACTGTTTTTT. Encoded protein: CASSWGRGNEKLFF.

The chain recombines TRBV13 with TRBJ2-5, with D tentatively TRBD1 (7 bases). The CDR3 is 15 residues long. Germline loops: CDR1 PRHDT, CDR2 FYEKMQ (reference sequence). Trimming left V 0 bases short and J 6 bases short, with 14 bases between. The CDR3 sequence is CASSLGPGGSKTQYF. CDR3 DNA: TGTGCCAGCAGCTTAGGTCCAGGGGGGTCAAAGACCCAGTACTTC.

The gene calls are TRBV12-3 or TRBV12-4 and TRBJ1-5; D is unresolved. Trimming shortened V by 7 bases and J by 6 bases, and 13 bases separated the two germline ends. CDR3 length: 13 amino acids. Here the CDR3 reads CASTRQGLQPQHF. The CDR3 region has the DNA TGTGCCAGCACCCGACAAGGACTTCAGCCCCAGCATTTT.

The rearrangement uses TRBV6-5 and TRBJ1-2, with D perhaps TRBD1 (5 bases). The CDR3 consists of 12 residues. Trimming took 6 bases from V and 1 from J, leaving 6 bases between them. CDR1 and CDR2 (germline): MNHEY, SVGAGI. CDR3 nucleotide sequence: TGTGCCAGCAGCAGGGATAACTATGGCTACACCTTC. This gives the protein CASSRDNYGYTF.

This sequence joins TRBV3-1 (or the pseudogene TRBV3-2) and TRBJ1-2; the D is unclear. The ends were cut back, 4 bases at V and 7 bases at J, with 16 bases in the middle. Per germline, CDR1 LGHDT and CDR2 YNNKEL (reference sequence). The CDR3 is 14 amino acids. CDR3 nucleotides: TGTGCCAGCAGCCCCCCTTCCGGGGTGTCTGGCTACACCTTC. This codes for CASSPPSGVSGYTF.

The chain carries TRBV3-1 (or the pseudogene TRBV3-2) and TRBJ1-5, with D possibly matching TRBD1 (5 bases). The germline CDR1 and CDR2 sequences are LGHDT and YNNKEL (reference sequence). The V end was cut by 5 bases, the J end by 4 bases, with 12 bases between. The CDR3 consists of 14 residues. CDR3 sequence (DNA): TGTGCCAGCAGCTACGGGGGGAGAAATCAGCCCCAGCATTTT. As protein: CASSYGGRNQPQHF.

The genes are TRBV11-2 and TRBJ1-1, with D possibly TRBD1 on 5 matching bases. CDR1 and CDR2 from the germline V gene are SGHAT and FQNNGV. This CDR3 has 12 residues. V dropped 5 bases and J dropped 7 bases, with 11 bases sitting between them. The CDR3 is CASSPDRNEAFF. In DNA, the CDR3 is TGTGCCAGCAGCCCTGACAGAAATGAAGCTTTCTTT.

This clone was seen more than once but under ten times. This sample also contains other DNA sequences that code for the same CDR3. The chain employs TRBV7-2 and TRBJ2-2; unclear D gene. Germline-derived CDR1 and CDR2 are SGHTA and FQGNSA. V gave up 1 base and J gave up 2 bases, with 5 bases separating them. CDR3 size: 14 residues. The CDR3 region is CASSLDLNTGELFF. The DNA of the CDR3 is TGTGCCAGCAGCTTAGATCTAAACACCGGGGAGCTGTTTTTT.

CDR3 in DNA: TGTGCCAGCACTGCTAGCGGGGGGGCAAATGAGCAGTTCTTC. Amino acid sequence: CASTASGGANEQFF. The V gene is TRBV6-5, the J gene TRBJ2-1; 12 nucleotides match TRBD2. Per the germline V gene, CDR1 is MNHEY and CDR2 is SVGAGI. The CDR3 length is 14 residues. The trim removed 7 bases at V and 7 bases at J, leaving 5 bases unmatched.

V is TRBV6-5 and J is TRBJ1-1; D possibly corresponds to TRBD1 (5 bases). Germline loops: CDR1 MNHEY, CDR2 SVGAGI. Trimming left V 8 bases short and J 4 bases short, with 17 bases between. CDR3 length equals 14 residues. The CDR3 spells CASDLEGRGTEAFF. The CDR3 DNA follows: TGTGCCAGCGACTTGGAGGGGCGAGGCACTGAAGCTTTCTTT.

This chain joins TRBV7-3 and TRBJ2-5, with D perhaps TRBD2 (6 bases). CDR3 size: 16 residues. From germline, CDR1 is SGHTA and CDR2 FQGTGA. Trimming took 1 base from V and 5 from J, leaving 17 bases between them. CDR3 nucleotide sequence: TGTGCCAGCAGCTTAATTGGACGGGGGAGTCAGGAGACCCAGTACTTC. Amino acid sequence: CASSLIGRGSQETQYF.

The genes are TRBV2 and TRBJ2-3; 8 nucleotides match TRBD1. Germline CDR1 reads SNHLY; CDR2 reads FYNNEI. This CDR3 region has 15 residues. V was clipped by 8 bases and J by 0 bases; unmatched bases: 7. This CDR3 reads CASGTGATSTDTQYF. The DNA of the CDR3 is TGTGCCAGCGGGACAGGTGCCACTAGCACAGATACGCAGTATTTT.

J is TRBJ2-1 and V is TRBV4-3; 8 bases are shared with TRBD1. The V gene's germline CDR1 is LGHNA and CDR2 YSLEER. The CDR3 extends over 16 amino acids. With 0 bases clipped from V and 7 bases from J, the junction kept 8 bases outside the gene matches. The CDR3 sequence: CASSQDSTGGQNEQFF. The DNA of the CDR3 is TGCGCCAGCAGCCAAGATTCAACAGGGGGTCAGAATGAGCAGTTCTTC.

CDR3 DNA: TGTGCCAGCAGTTACAGGGGGTTGGGTCTAATAGAGACCCAGTACTTC. It specifies CASSYRGLGLIETQYF. The gene calls are TRBV13 and TRBJ2-5, with 8 positions matching TRBD1. This CDR3 has 16 amino acids. The germline gives CDR1 PRHDT, CDR2 FYEKMQ (reference sequence). The trim removed 6 bases at V and 4 bases at J, leaving 13 bases unmatched.

CDR3 nucleotides: TGTGCCAGTAGTATCAGACAGGCGGTCTATGGCTACACCTTC. This translates into CASSIRQAVYGYTF. The V gene is TRBV19, the J gene TRBJ1-2, with D perhaps matching TRBD1 (6 bases). Per germline, CDR1 LNHDA and CDR2 SQIVND (reference sequence). CDR3 length: 14 residues. V was cut by 3 bases and J by 4 bases, with 12 bases left in between.

This clone came up once. The rearrangement uses TRBV14 and TRBJ1-6, with D hard to call. V lost 0 bases to trimming and J lost 10 bases, with 4 bases between them. The CDR3 runs 12 residues. The germline V gene encodes CDR1 SGHDN and CDR2 FVKESK. The CDR3 spells CASSQDLSPLHF. In DNA form, the CDR3 reads TGTGCCAGCAGCCAAGATCTATCACCCCTCCACTTT.